This T cell receptor beta chain was sequenced in a study of OX40 agonist ivuxolimab in advanced cancers. In the study overall: The patients received agonistic anti-OX40 (CD134) antibody ivuxolimab. Prior therapy, whether anti-PD-1, anti-PD-L1 or anti-CTLA-4, was allowed, and more than 35% had some. Study-level results: Antigen targets of the expanded peripheral T cells went undetermined. CD8+ T cells averaged more expanded clones than CD4+.

Here immunoSEQ multiplex PCR was the method, and the copy in TCRdb shows in-frame clones only, minus some. The table records about 60,000 clones, about 88% of them present only once. Of note for this clone: The antigen remains unidentified.

The clonotype comes from an adult with an advanced solid tumor such as melanoma, head and neck, liver or kidney cancer. The sample consisted of CD4+ or CD8+ T cells sorted from blood, taken in a trial of the OX40 agonist ivuxolimab.

The CDR3 region has the DNA TGTGCCAGCAGTTACTCGGCGACGGGGAATGAGCAGTTCTTC. Translating it yields CASSYSATGNEQFF. V gene TRBV6-6 combines with J gene TRBJ2-1; maybe TRBD2 (5 bases). The CDR3 spans 14 residues. V shed 0 bases and J shed 7 bases, with 10 bases lying between them. Per germline, CDR1 MNHNY and CDR2 SVGAGI (reference sequence).